This T cell receptor (beta chain) originates from a study of cytomegalovirus exposure and HLA in healthy donors. The CDR3 sequence is 14 residues long. Trimming left V 2 bases short and J 2 bases short, with 10 bases between. CDR1 is SNHLY and CDR2 is FYNNEI in the germline V gene. General study results and limits: In vitro assays verified that a few CMV-associated chains recognized CMV antigens specifically. The tendency of first-cohort TCR clusters to co-occur in the roughly 110 validation repertoires was the finding of a later analysis.

In regard to this clone: The antigen remains unidentified.

Clones were sequenced by immunoSEQ multiplex PCR, and TCRdb holds only the in-frame ones, with some missing. The sample holds some 48,000 clones, approximately 95% seen once. Material: PBMCs. This clonotype originated in a woman between 18 and 29 years old in good health and CMV-seropositive. The chain uses TRBV2 and TRBJ2-7; possibly TRBD2 for D (5 bases). CDR3 coding DNA: TGTGCCAGCAGTGAAACACTAGTCGCCTACGAGCAGTACTTC. This sequence encodes CASSETLVAYEQYF. Variable domain in full (rest from reference TRBV2 and TRBJ2-7): EPEVTQTPSHQVTQMGQEVILRCVPISNHLYFYWYRQILGQKVEFLVSFYNNEISEKSEIFDDQFSVERPDGSNFTLKIRSTKLEDSAMYFCASSETLVAYEQYFGPGTRLTVT.